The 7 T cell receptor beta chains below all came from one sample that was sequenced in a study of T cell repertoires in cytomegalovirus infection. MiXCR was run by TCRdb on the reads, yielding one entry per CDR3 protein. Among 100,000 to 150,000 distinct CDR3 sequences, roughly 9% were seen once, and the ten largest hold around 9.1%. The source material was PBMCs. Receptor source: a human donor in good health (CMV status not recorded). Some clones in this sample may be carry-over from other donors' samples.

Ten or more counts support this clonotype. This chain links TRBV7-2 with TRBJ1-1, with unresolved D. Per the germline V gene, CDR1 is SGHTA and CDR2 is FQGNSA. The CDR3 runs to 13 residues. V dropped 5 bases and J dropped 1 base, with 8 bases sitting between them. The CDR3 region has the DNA TGTGCCAGCAGCGTTGGACGGAACACTGAAGCTTTCTTT. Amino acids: CASSVGRNTEAFF.

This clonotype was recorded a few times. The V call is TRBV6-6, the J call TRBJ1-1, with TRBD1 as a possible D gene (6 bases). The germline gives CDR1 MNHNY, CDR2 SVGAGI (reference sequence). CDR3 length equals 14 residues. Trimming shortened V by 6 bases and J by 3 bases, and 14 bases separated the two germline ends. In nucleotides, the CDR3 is TGTGCCAGCAGGCTAGGGGGGGCGGACACTGAAGCTTTCTTT. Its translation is CASRLGGADTEAFF.

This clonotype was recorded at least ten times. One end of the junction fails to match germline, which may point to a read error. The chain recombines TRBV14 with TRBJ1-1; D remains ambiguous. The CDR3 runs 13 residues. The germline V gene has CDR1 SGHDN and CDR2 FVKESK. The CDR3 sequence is CASRQDMDTEAFF. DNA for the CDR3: TGTGCCAGCAGACAAGACATGGACACTGAAGCTTTCTTT.

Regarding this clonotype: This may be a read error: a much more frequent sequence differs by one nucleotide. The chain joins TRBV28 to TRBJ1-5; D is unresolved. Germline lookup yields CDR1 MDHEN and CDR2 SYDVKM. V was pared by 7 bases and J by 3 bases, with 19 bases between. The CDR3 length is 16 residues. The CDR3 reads CASTPGLEVPNQPQHF. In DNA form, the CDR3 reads TGTGCCAGCACTCCAGGTCTCGAGGTTCCCAATCAGCCCCAGCATTTT.

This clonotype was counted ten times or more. Here the CDR3 reads CASSFGQGDTDTQYF. CDR3 coding DNA: TGTGCCAGCAGCTTCGGACAGGGAGACACAGATACGCAGTATTTT. This chain uses TRBV7-9 with TRBJ2-3; 8 bases agree with TRBD1. Losses at the gene ends were 3 bases for V and 2 bases for J; bases not matched to a gene: 4. The V gene's germline CDR1 is SEHNR and CDR2 FQNEAQ (reference sequence). The CDR3 consists of 15 residues.

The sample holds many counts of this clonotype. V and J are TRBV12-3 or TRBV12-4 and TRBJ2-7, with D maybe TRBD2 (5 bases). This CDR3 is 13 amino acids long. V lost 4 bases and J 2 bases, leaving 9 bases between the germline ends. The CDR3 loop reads CASSSGITYEQYF. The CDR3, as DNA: TGTGCCAGCAGTTCGGGGATAACCTACGAGCAGTACTTC.

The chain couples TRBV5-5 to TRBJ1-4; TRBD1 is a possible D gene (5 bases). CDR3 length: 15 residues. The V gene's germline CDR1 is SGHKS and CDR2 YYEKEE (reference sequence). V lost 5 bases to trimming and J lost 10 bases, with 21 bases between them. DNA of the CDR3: TGTGCCAGCAGTTGGGTGAAGGGGAGCATCGGAAAACTGTTTTTT. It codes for CASSWVKGSIGKLFF.